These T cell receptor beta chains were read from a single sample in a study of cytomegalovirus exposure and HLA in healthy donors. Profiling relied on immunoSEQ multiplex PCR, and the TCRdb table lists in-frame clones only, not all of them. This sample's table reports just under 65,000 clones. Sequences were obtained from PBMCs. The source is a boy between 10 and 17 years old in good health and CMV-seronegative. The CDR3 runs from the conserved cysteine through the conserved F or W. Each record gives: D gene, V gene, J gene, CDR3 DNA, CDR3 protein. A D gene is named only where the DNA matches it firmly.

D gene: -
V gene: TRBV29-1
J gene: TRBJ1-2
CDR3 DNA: TGCAGCGGATGGGAGGATGGCTACACCTTC
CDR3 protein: CSGWEDGYTF

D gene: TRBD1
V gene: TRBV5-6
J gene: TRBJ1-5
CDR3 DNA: TGTGCCAGCAGCTTCGGGACAGGCGATAATCAGCCCCAGCATTTT
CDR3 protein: CASSFGTGDNQPQHF

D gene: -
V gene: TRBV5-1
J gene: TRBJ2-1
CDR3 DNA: TGCGCCAGCAGCTTACTCAACAATGAGCAGTTCTTC
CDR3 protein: CASSLLNNEQFF

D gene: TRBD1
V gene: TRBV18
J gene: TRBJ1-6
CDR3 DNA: TGTGCCAGCTCACTGCCGGGACAGGGGGCGCGGAGCTCCTATAATTCACCCCTCCACTTT
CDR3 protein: CASSLPGQGARSSYNSPLHF

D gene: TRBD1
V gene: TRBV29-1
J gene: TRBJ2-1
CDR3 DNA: TGCAGCGTTAGACAGGGGGGTGACAATGAGCAGTTCTTC
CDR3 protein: CSVRQGGDNEQFF

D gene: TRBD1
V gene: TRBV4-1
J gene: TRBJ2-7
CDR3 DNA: TGCGCCAGCAGCCAAGATGAGCACAGGGGGCTGGTTGAGCAGTACTTC
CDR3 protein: CASSQDEHRGLVEQYF

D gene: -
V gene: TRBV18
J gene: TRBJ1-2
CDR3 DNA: TGTGCCAGCTCACCAACCGGGGCTAACTATGGCTACACCTTC
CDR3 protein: CASSPTGANYGYTF

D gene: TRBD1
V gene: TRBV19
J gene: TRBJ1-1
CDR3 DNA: TGTGCCAGTAGTATAGAGGGACAGGGGGCGGAAGCTTTCTTT
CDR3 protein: CASSIEGQGAEAFF

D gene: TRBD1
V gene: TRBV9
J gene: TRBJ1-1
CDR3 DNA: TGTGCCAGCAGCGGACAGGGTGCTGAAGCTTTCTTT
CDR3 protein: CASSGQGAEAFF

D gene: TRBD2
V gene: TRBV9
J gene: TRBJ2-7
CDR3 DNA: TGTGCCAGCAGCCTTCAGCGGGGGGGCGGGATCCACGAGCAGTACTTC
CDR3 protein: CASSLQRGGGIHEQYF

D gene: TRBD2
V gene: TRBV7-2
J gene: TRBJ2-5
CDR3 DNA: TGTGCCAGCAGCTTAGGCGGGAGCCAGGAGACCCAGTACTTC
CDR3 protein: CASSLGGSQETQYF

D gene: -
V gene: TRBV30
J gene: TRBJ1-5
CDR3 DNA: TGTGCCTGGAGTTGGCGGTCATGGAGCAATCAGCCCCAGCATTTT
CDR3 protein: CAWSWRSWSNQPQHF

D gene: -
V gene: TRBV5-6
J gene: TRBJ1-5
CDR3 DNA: TGTGCCAGCAGCTTGGCCGCTGCGGGTAGCAATCAGCCCCAGCATTTT
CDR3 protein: CASSLAAAGSNQPQHF

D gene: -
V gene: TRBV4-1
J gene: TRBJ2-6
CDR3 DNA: TGCGCCAGCAGCCAAGGAGCTTCGCTGACTTTC
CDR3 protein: CASSQGASLTF

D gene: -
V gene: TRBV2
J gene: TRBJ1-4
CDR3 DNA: TGTGCCGGCTCTGACGCGGCCGCGAATGAAAAACTGTTTTTT
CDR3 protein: CAGSDAAANEKLFF

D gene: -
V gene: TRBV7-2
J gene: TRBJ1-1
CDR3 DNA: TGTGCCAGCAGCTTAGTGGTTAGGGGGAACACTGAAGCTTTCTTT
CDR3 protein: CASSLVVRGNTEAFF

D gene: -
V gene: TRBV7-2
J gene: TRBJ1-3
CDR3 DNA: TGTGCCAGCAGCTCCCCAGGGTATTCCGGGAACACCATATATTTT
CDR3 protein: CASSSPGYSGNTIYF

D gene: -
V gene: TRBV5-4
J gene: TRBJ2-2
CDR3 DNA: TGTGCCAGCAGCTTGGGTGTGCGGGGGCAGGACACCGGGGAGCTGTTTTTT
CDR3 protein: CASSLGVRGQDTGELFF